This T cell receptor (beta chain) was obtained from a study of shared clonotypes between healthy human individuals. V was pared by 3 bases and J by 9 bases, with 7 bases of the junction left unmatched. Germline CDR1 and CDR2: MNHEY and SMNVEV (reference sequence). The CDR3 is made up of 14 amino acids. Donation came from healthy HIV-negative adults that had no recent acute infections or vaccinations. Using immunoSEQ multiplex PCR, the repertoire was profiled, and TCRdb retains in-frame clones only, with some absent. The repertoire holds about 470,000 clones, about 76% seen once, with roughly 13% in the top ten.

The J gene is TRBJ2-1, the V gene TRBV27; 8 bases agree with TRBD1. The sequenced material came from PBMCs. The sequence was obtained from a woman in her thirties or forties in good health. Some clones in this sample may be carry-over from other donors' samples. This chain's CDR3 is CASSLNLQGVEQFF. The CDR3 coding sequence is TGTGCCAGCAGTTTGAACTTACAGGGGGTTGAGCAGTTCTTC.